These 22 T cell receptor beta chains came from one sample sequenced in a study of blood T cell repertoires in COVID-19. Produced via immunoSEQ multiplex PCR; TCRdb's table is partial and in-frame only. The sample includes about 400,000 clones, roughly 91% of them seen just once. Sequencing input: PBMCs or T cells enriched from blood (not recorded which). Receptors originate from a woman in her 30s who had recovered from COVID-19.

The chain carries TRBV11-2 and TRBJ2-5; weak D call: TRBD2 (6 bases). This CDR3 is built from 16 residues. Trimming took off 0 bases at V and 7 bases at J, with 18 bases between the two ends. Germline V lookup: CDR1 SGHAT, CDR2 FQNNGV. CDR3 coding DNA: TGTGCCAGCAGCTTAGATCTTTTAGCGGTTCCATGGACCCAGTACTTC. Protein: CASSLDLLAVPWTQYF.

V gene TRBV30 combines with J gene TRBJ1-1; 7 bases match TRBD1. Germline V gene sequence: CDR1 GTSNPN, CDR2 SVGIG (reference sequence). The trim removed 3 bases at V and 1 base at J, leaving 2 bases unmatched. The CDR3 spans 13 residues. CDR3 DNA sequence: TGTGCCTGGAGACGACAGGGGAACACTGAAGCTTTCTTT. Translated: CAWRRQGNTEAFF.

CDR3 sequence (DNA): TGTGCCAGCAGCCAAGTGGGGGGGGCAGATACGCAGTATTTT. Translated: CASSQVGGADTQYF. V and J are TRBV3-1 (or the pseudogene TRBV3-2) and TRBJ2-3, with 7 bases fitting TRBD2. The CDR3 length is 14 residues. Germline CDR1 and CDR2: LGHDT and YNNKEL (reference sequence). V gave up 1 base and J gave up 4 bases; unmatched junction bases: 2.

The chain employs TRBV28 and TRBJ2-2; D possibly corresponds to TRBD1 (7 bases). CDR3 size: 15 residues. Looked up from germline, CDR1 is MDHEN and CDR2 is SYDVKM. The V end lost 2 bases, the J end lost 4 bases, and 11 bases lay between the germline ends. CDR3 nucleotide sequence: TGTGCCAGCAGTTTAGCGGGACAGAGCACCGGGGAGCTGTTTTTT. Protein sequence: CASSLAGQSTGELFF.

The rearrangement uses TRBV27 and TRBJ1-2; 8 bases align to TRBD1. Germline loops: CDR1 MNHEY, CDR2 SMNVEV (reference sequence). V was pared by 7 bases and J by 8 bases, with 6 bases of the junction left unmatched. There are 12 residues in the CDR3. This chain's CDR3 is CASTKGTGGYTF. The CDR3, as DNA: TGTGCCAGCACAAAGGGGACAGGCGGCTACACCTTC.

Of note for this clone: The junction differs from germline at one of its ends, possibly a read error. The CDR3 loop reads CASSLGRTGGGYSF. CDR3 nucleotide sequence: TGTGCCAGCAGCTTGGGCAGGACAGGGGGCGGCTACAGCTTC. This chain connects TRBV5-6 to TRBJ1-2; 11 nucleotides line up with TRBD1. Germline loops: CDR1 SGHDT, CDR2 YYEEEE. The CDR3 runs 14 residues.

This rearrangement joins TRBV24-1 to TRBJ2-2; D is perhaps TRBD2 (5 bases). There are 13 residues in the CDR3. Germline V gene data show CDR1 as KGHDR and CDR2 as SFDVKD. Deletions cut 5 bases from V and 7 bases from J, with 10 bases between. The CDR3 DNA reads TGTGCCACCAGTGCGCCAGGACTCGGGGAGCTGTTTTTT. This gives the protein CATSAPGLGELFF.

The sample holds one count of this clone. V and J are TRBV6-2 or TRBV6-3 and TRBJ1-5, with TRBD1 as a possible D gene (5 bases). This CDR3 spans 14 amino acids. Germline V gives CDR1 MNHEY, CDR2 SVGEGT. The ends were cut back, 5 bases at V and 3 bases at J, with 11 bases in the middle. The CDR3 loop reads CASSPGQPNQPQHF. The DNA for the CDR3 is TGTGCCAGCAGTCCAGGACAACCCAATCAGCCCCAGCATTTT.

The chain couples TRBV7-9 to TRBJ2-7, with D tentatively TRBD2 (6 bases). The CDR3 sequence is 16 residues long. Germline V gene sequence: CDR1 SEHNR, CDR2 FQNEAQ (reference sequence). Trimming took off 5 bases at V and 1 base at J, with 18 bases between the two ends. Here the CDR3 DNA reads TGTGCCAGCAGCGATAGGTCTGCTAGCGAATCCTACGAGCAGTACTTC. It codes for CASSDRSASESYEQYF.

The chain couples TRBV30 to TRBJ2-7, with TRBD1 matching over 8 bases. The CDR3 is 13 residues long. After removal of 8 bases from V and 0 bases from J, the junction contained 6 bases not matched to a gene. Germline CDR1 GTSNPN, CDR2 SVGIG (reference sequence). CDR3 loop: CAIRTGSSYEQYF. The CDR3 DNA reads as TGTGCCATACGGACAGGGAGCTCCTACGAGCAGTACTTC.

The chain uses TRBV24-1 and TRBJ1-5; tentatively, D is TRBD1 (5 bases). The CDR3 is 14 amino acids. Germline values: CDR1 KGHDR, CDR2 SFDVKD. V was clipped by 9 bases and J by 4 bases, with 15 bases between them. CDR3 region: CATHSGMGNQPQHF. The CDR3 DNA sequence: TGTGCCACCCACTCAGGGATGGGGAATCAGCCCCAGCATTTT.

The chain combines TRBV7-8 with TRBJ1-2, with 7 bases matching TRBD1. The CDR3 has 18 residues. The V gene's germline CDR1 is SGHVS and CDR2 FQNEAQ. Trimming cost V 4 bases and J 6 bases; bases outside gene matches: 20. Here the CDR3 reads CASSSPKTGFGVGDGYTF. Here the CDR3 DNA reads TGTGCCAGCAGCTCCCCGAAGACAGGGTTTGGTGTTGGTGATGGCTACACCTTC.

The chain uses TRBV4-3 and TRBJ1-2; possibly TRBD1 for D (5 bases). This CDR3 has 16 residues. Germline V gives CDR1 LGHNA, CDR2 YSLEER. V was shortened by 0 bases and J by 1 base, with 12 bases between the two germline ends. The CDR3 DNA reads as TGCGCCAGCAGCCAAGATAGCGGGGGTCTTAACTATGGCTACACCTTC. It is translated as CASSQDSGGLNYGYTF.

The rearrangement joins TRBV5-6 to TRBJ1-1; D is unclear. The V and J ends lost 0 bases and 0 bases respectively, with 12 bases between them. The CDR3 spans 16 residues. Germline lookup yields CDR1 SGHDT and CDR2 YYEEEE. CDR3 sequence: CASSLGGSPVNTEAFF. Written as DNA, the CDR3 is TGTGCCAGCAGCTTGGGAGGGAGTCCGGTGAACACTGAAGCTTTCTTT. Full variable domain (outside the CDR3, taken from reference TRBV5-6 and TRBJ1-1): DAGVTQSPTHLIKTRGQQVTLRCSPKSGHDTVSWYQQALGQGPQFIFQYYEEEERQRGNFPDRFSGHQFPNYSSELNVNALLLGDSALYLCASSLGGSPVNTEAFFGQGTRLTVV.

The rearrangement uses TRBV15 and TRBJ2-7; a possible D gene is TRBD1 (5 bases). The V gene's germline CDR1 is LNHNV and CDR2 YYDKDF (reference sequence). Trimming removed 5 bases from V and 0 bases from J, with 8 bases in between. CDR3 length: 13 residues. CDR3 residues: CATSHDSSYEQYF. The CDR3 DNA sequence: TGTGCCACCAGCCATGACAGCTCCTACGAGCAGTACTTC.

The chain is built from TRBV27 and TRBJ1-4; TRBD1 might be the D (5 bases). This CDR3 is 16 amino acids long. In germline, CDR1 is MNHEY, CDR2 SMNVEV (reference sequence). The V gene lost 4 bases and the J gene lost 2 bases, with 14 bases spanning the gap. The CDR3 nucleotides read TGTGCCAGCAGTTCGTGGAGGGGTGCTACTAATGAAAAACTGTTTTTT. Its translation: CASSSWRGATNEKLFF.

This chain uses TRBV30 with TRBJ2-3; D gene uncertain. Trimming pared 0 bases from V and 2 bases from J, leaving 6 bases between. The CDR3 length is 13 residues. Germline V gene lookup returns CDR1 GTSNPN and CDR2 SVGIG (reference sequence). The CDR3 sequence: CAWSVSVTDTQYF. Written as DNA, the CDR3 is TGTGCCTGGAGTGTATCCGTCACAGATACGCAGTATTTT.

The count of this clone is one. The chain uses TRBV10-2 and TRBJ2-1; D is uncertain. There are 15 residues in the CDR3. Germline lookup yields CDR1 WSHSY and CDR2 SAAADI. Trimming stripped 1 base from V and 4 bases from J, with 11 bases between. For the CDR3, the DNA is TGCGCCAGCAGTGAGTTTCAGGCTTCTTACAATGAGCAGTTCTTC. This codes for CASSEFQASYNEQFF.

This chain connects TRBV18 to TRBJ2-1; possibly TRBD2 for D (5 bases). Trimming took 10 bases from V and 5 from J, leaving 15 bases between them. Germline CDR1 KGHSH, CDR2 LQKENI. This CDR3 contains 13 residues. CDR3 amino acids: CANSAWRDNEQFF. CDR3 DNA: TGTGCCAACAGTGCTTGGCGGGACAATGAGCAGTTCTTC.

V usage is TRBV7-6 and J usage is TRBJ2-2, with 7 bases that match TRBD2. Trimming cost V 1 base and J 1 base; bases outside gene matches: 0. Germline CDR1 is SGHVS and CDR2 is FNYEAQ. The CDR3 is made up of 15 amino acids. CDR3 amino acids: CASSLVAGNTGELFF. The CDR3 DNA sequence: TGTGCCAGCAGCTTAGTAGCGGGGAACACCGGGGAGCTGTTTTTT.

This clone was counted between two and nine times. The chain uses TRBV7-9 and TRBJ1-1; D is possibly TRBD1 (6 bases). There are 16 residues in the CDR3. Trimming stripped 3 bases from V and 5 bases from J, with 19 bases between. Per the germline V gene, CDR1 is SEHNR and CDR2 is FQNEAQ (reference sequence). CDR3 residues: CASSFSQGTGRTEAFF. The CDR3 region has the DNA TGTGCCAGCAGCTTTTCTCAGGGGACGGGTAGGACTGAAGCTTTCTTT.

This clone came up a few times. CDR3 in DNA: TGTGCCAGCAGCGCGGGAGGCCCCAAAGCTTTCTTT. Translation gives CASSAGGPKAFF. The chain employs TRBV28 and TRBJ1-1; no clear D. The CDR3 consists of 12 residues. Between the trimmed V and J ends, which lost 6 bases and 9 bases, there was a span of 14 bases. Germline CDR1 is MDHEN and CDR2 is SYDVKM.